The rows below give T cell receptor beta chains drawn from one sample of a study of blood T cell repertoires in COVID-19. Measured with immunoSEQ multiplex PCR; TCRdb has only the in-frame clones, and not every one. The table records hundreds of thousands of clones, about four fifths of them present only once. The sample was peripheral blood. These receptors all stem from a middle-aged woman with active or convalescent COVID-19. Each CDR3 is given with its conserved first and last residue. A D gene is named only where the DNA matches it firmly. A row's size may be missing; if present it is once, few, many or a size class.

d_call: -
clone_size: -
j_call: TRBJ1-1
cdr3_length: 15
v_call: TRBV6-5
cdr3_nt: TGTGCCAGCAGTTACTCGAACAGGATGAACACTGAAGCTTTCTTT
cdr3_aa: CASSYSNRMNTEAFF

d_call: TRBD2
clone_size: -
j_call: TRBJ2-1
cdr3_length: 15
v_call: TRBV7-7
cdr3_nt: TGTGCTAGCAGCTTAGGCACTAGCGGGAATAATGAGCAGTTCTTC
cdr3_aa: CASSLGTSGNNEQFF

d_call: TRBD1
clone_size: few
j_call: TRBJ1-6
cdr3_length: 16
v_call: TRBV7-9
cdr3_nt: TGTGCCAGCAGCTTAGCTGGGACAGGGGGCAATTCACCCCTCCACTTT
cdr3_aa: CASSLAGTGGNSPLHF

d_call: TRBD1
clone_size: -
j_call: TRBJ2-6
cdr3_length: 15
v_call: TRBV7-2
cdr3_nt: TGTGCCAGCGCCAGGGGGCACGCTGGGGCCAACGTCCTGACTTTC
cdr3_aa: CASARGHAGANVLTF

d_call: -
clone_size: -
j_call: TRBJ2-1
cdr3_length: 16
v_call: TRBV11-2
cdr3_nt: TGTGCCAGCAGCCGCACCGGGGTCAGAGAATACAATGAGCAGTTCTTC
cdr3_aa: CASSRTGVREYNEQFF

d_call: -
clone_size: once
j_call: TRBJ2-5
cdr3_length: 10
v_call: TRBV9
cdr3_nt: TGTGCCAGCAGCCCCCGGACCCAGTACTTC
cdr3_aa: CASSPRTQYF

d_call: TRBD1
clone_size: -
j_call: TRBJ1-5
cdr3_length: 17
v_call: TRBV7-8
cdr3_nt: TGTGCCAGCAGCTTAGGACAGGGGGCGCGGCAGGATCAGCCCCAGCATTTT
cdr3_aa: CASSLGQGARQDQPQHF

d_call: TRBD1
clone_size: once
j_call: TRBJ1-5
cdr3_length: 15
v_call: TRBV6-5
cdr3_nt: TGTGCCAGCAGGACTGGGGACAGTAGCAATCAGCCCCAGCATTTT
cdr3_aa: CASRTGDSSNQPQHF

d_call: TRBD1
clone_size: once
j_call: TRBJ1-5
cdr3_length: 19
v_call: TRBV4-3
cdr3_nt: TGCGCCAGCAGCCAAGATTCCCCTCGACAGGGCCTTAACAATCAGCCCCAGCATTTT
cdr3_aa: CASSQDSPRQGLNNQPQHF

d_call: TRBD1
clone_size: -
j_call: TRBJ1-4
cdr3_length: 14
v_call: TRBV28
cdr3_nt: TGTGCCAGCAGACTCGGGACAGCAGACGAAAAACTGTTTTTT
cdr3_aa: CASRLGTADEKLFF

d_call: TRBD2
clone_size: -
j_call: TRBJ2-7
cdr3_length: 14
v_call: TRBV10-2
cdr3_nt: TGCGCCAGCAGCCTCGGACTAGCGGGAGGCGAGCAGTACTTC
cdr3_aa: CASSLGLAGGEQYF

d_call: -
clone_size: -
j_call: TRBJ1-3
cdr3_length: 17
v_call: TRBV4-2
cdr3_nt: TGTGCCAGCAGCCAAGATCCTGTCGCGAGCTCTGGAAACACCATATATTTT
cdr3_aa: CASSQDPVASSGNTIYF

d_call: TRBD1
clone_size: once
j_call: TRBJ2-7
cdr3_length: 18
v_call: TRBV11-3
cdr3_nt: TGTGCCAGCAGCTTCGGGACAGGGGGCTTCCGGAGCTCCTACGAGCAGTACTTC
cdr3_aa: CASSFGTGGFRSSYEQYF

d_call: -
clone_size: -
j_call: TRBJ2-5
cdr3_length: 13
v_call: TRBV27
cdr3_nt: TGTGCCAGCAGTCCGACCCCAACGGGGACCCAGTACTTC
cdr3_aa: CASSPTPTGTQYF

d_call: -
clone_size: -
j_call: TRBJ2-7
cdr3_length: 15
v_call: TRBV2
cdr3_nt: TGTGCCAGCAGCGACCCGACGGGAGAAAACTACGAGCAGTACTTC
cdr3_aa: CASSDPTGENYEQYF

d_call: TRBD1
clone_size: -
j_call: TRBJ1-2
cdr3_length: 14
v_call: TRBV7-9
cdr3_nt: TGTGCCAGCAGCTTAGCAGGGGGCCTCTATGGCTACACCTTC
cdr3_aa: CASSLAGGLYGYTF

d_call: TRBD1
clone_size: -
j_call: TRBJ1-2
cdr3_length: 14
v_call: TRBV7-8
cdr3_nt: TGTGCCAGCAGCCCTCGGACAGGGAACTATGGCTACACCTTC
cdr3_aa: CASSPRTGNYGYTF

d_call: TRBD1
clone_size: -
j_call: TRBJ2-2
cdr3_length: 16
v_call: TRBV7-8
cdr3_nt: TGTGCCAGCAGCTTGAGGGACAGGGCGAACACCGGGGAGCTGTTTTTT
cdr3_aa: CASSLRDRANTGELFF

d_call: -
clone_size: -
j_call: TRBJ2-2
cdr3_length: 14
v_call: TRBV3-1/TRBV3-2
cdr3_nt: TGTGCCAGCAGCCAAGAGGGGGGAACCGGGGAGCTGTTTTTT
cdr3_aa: CASSQEGGTGELFF

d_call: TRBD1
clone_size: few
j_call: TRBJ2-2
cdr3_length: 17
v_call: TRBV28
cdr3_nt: TGTGCCAGCAGGAAACCCGGGACAGATGTCAACACCGGGGAGCTGTTTTTT
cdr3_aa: CASRKPGTDVNTGELFF

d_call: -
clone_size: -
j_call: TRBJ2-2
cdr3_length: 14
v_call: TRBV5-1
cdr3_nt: TGCGCCAGCAGCTACAGGGTTGGCACCGGGGAGCTGTTTTTT
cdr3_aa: CASSYRVGTGELFF

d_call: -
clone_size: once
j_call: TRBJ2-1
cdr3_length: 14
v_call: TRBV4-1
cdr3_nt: TGCGCCAGCACCCCCAACGAGCTGGGAGGTGAGCAGTTCTTC
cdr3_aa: CASTPNELGGEQFF

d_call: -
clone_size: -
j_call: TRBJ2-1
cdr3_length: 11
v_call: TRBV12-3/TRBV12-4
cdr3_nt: TGTGCCAGCAGTTCGGGGAGGGAGCAGTTCTTC
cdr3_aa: CASSSGREQFF

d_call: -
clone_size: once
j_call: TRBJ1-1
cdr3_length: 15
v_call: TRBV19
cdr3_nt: TGTGCCAGTAGTATAATATCGACTGGGAACACTGAAGCTTTCTTT
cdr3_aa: CASSIISTGNTEAFF

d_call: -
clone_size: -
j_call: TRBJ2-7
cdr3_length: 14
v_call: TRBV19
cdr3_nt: TGTGCCAGTAGTATAGACAGGGGAAGGGACGAGCAGTACTTC
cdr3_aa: CASSIDRGRDEQYF

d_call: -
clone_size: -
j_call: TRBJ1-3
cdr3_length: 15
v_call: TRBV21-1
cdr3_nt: TGTGCCAGCAGCAAGATGACAGGGATAGGAAACACCATATATTTT
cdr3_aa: CASSKMTGIGNTIYF